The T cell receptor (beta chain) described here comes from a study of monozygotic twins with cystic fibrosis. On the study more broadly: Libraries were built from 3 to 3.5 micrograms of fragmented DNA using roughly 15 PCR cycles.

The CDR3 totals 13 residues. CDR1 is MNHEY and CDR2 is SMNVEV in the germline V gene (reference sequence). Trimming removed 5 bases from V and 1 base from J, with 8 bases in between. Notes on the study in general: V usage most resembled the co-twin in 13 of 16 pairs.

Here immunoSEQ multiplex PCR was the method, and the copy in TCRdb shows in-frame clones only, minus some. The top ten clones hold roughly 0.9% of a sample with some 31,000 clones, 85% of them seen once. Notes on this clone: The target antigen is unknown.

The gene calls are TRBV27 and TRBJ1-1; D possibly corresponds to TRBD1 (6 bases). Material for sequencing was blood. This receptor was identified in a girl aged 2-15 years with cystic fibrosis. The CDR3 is CASSTGQNTEAFF. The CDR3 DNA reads TGTGCCAGCAGTACGGGACAGAACACTGAAGCTTTCTTT.